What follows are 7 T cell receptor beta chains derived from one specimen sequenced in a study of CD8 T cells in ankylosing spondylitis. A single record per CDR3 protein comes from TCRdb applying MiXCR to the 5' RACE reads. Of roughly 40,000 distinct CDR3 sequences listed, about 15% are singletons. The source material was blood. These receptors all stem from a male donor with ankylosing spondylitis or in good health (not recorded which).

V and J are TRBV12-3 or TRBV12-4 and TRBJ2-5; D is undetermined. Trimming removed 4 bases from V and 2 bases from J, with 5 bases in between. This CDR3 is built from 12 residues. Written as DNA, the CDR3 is TGTGCCAGCAGTTGGGGTCAAGAGACCCAGTACTTC. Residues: CASSWGQETQYF.

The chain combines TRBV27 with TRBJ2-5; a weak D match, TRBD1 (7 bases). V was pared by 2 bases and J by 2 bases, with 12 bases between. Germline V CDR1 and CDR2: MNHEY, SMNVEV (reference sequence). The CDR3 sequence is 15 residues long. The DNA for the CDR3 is TGTGCCAGCAGTTTACAGGGGGGCAAACAAGAGACCCAGTACTTC. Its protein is CASSLQGGKQETQYF.

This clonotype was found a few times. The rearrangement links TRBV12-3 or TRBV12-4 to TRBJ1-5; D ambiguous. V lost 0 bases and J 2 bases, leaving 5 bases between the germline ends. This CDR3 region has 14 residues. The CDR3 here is CASSLATGNQPQHF. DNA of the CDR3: TGTGCCAGCAGTTTAGCGACGGGCAATCAGCCCCAGCATTTT.

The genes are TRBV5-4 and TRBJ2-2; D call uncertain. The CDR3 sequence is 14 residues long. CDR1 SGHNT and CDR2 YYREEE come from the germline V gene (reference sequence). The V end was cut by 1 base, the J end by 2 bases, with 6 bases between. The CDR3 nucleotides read TGTGCCAGCAGCTTGATGACCAACACCGGGGAGCTGTTTTTT. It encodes CASSLMTNTGELFF.

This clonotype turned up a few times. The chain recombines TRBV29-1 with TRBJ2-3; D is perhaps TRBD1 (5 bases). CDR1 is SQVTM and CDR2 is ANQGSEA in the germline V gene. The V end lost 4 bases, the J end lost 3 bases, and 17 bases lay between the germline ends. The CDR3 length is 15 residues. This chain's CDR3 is CSVVYSQGATDTQYF. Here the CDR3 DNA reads TGCAGCGTTGTTTACTCTCAAGGGGCGACAGATACGCAGTATTTT.

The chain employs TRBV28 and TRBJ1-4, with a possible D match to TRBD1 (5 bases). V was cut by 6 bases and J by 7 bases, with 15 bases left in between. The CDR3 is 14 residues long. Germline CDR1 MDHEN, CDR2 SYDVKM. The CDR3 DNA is TGTGCCAGCAGCCGAGCAGGGTCGGGTGAAAAACTGTTTTTT. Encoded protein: CASSRAGSGEKLFF.

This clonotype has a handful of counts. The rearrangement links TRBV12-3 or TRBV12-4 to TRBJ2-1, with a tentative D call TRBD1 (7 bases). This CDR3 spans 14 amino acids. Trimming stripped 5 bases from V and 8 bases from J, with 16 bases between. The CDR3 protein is CASSQGGRDYEQFF. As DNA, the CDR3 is TGTGCCAGCAGTCAGGGGGGCCGGGACTATGAGCAGTTCTTC.